The clone carrying this T cell receptor (beta chain) was detected only once. Germline V gives CDR1 MNHEY, CDR2 SMNVEV (reference sequence). V gave up 6 bases and J gave up 5 bases; unmatched junction bases: 9. This CDR3 contains 16 residues. The data originate from a study of cytomegalovirus exposure and HLA in healthy donors. Assay: immunoSEQ multiplex PCR; the TCRdb copy retains only in-frame clones and omits some. In the table there are some 160,000 clones, more than 70% of which are singletons. V is TRBV27 and J is TRBJ1-6, with TRBD1 identical over 8 bases. The receptor was isolated from a young man in good health and CMV-seronegative. Sequenced sample: PBMCs. CDR3 amino acids: CASRPPGTGNNSPLHF. CDR3 sequence (DNA): TGTGCCAGCAGACCACCCGGGACAGGCAATAATTCACCCCTCCACTTT.